This T cell receptor beta chain derives from a study of shared clonotypes between healthy human individuals. The sample holds one count of this clone. Its antigen is not identified. Genomic DNA per cell subset filled all wells of several immunoSEQ plates. This table comes from immunoSEQ multiplex PCR, and its TCRdb copy is limited to in-frame clones, with some not included. The sample contains about a million clones, about 75% of which appear only once. The J segment lost 0 bases and the V segment lost 2 bases, leaving 3 bases of the junction unmatched. This CDR3 has 15 residues. CDR1 MNHNS and CDR2 SASEGT come from the germline V gene. Notes on the study in general: Clonotypes that were shared across a handful of donors made up around 4.6% of naive CD4 clonotypes.

The chain is built from TRBV6-1 and TRBJ2-7, with TRBD2 identical over 8 bases. This receptor was taken from a man aged 18 to 30 in good health. Sequencing was done on a sample of memory CD4+ T cells sorted from blood. The subset was: CD45RA-negative fraction. CDR3 nucleotides: TGTGCCAGCAGTGAAAGCGGGGGATTCTCCTACGAGCAGTACTTC. It translates to CASSESGGFSYEQYF.